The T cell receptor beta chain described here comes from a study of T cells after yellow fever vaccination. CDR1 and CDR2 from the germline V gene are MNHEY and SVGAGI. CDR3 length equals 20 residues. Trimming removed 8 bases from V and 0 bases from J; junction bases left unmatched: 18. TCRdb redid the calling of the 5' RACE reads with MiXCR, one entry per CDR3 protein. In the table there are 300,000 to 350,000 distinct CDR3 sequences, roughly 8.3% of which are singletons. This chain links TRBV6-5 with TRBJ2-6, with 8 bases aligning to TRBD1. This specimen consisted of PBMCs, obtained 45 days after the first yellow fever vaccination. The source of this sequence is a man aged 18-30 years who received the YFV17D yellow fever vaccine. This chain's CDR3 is CASVALSTGGISSGANVLTF. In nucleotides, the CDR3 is TGTGCCAGCGTCGCTTTAAGTACAGGGGGTATTTCCTCTGGGGCCAACGTCCTGACTTTC.